Below, 27 T cell receptor beta chains from the same sample are listed, as sequenced in a study of OX40 agonist ivuxolimab in advanced cancers. Data came from immunoSEQ multiplex PCR; TCRdb stores just in-frame clones and leaves some out. The repertoire includes some 42,000 clones, 80% to 90% of them detected once, and 4.5% to 5% sits in the top ten. The material sequenced was CD4+ or CD8+ T cells sorted from blood, taken in a trial of the OX40 agonist ivuxolimab. All receptors come from an adult with an advanced solid tumor such as melanoma, head and neck, liver or kidney cancer.

The rearrangement uses TRBV18 and TRBJ1-1, with 11 bases identical to TRBD1. Germline CDR1 KGHSH, CDR2 LQKENI. Losses at the gene ends were 4 bases for V and 1 base for J; bases not matched to a gene: 5. The CDR3 loop spans 16 amino acids. This chain's CDR3 is CASSLDRGPWNTEAFF. The CDR3 region has the DNA TGTGCCAGCTCACTGGACAGGGGGCCCTGGAACACTGAAGCTTTCTTT.

This clone was seen a single time. The rearrangement uses TRBV7-9 and TRBJ2-7, with a tentative D call TRBD2 (5 bases). The CDR3 length is 13 residues. Germline V lookup: CDR1 SEHNR, CDR2 FQNEAQ (reference sequence). The V end lost 6 bases, the J end lost 5 bases, and 14 bases lay between the germline ends. CDR3 sequence reads: CASSQTKPDEQYF. The CDR3 DNA follows: TGTGCCAGCAGTCAGACTAAACCGGACGAGCAGTACTTC.

The gene calls are TRBV6-1 and TRBJ2-5; TRBD2 might be the D (5 bases). V was shortened by 6 bases and J by 5 bases, with 13 bases between the two germline ends. Germline-derived CDR1 and CDR2 are MNHNS and SASEGT. The CDR3 extends over 13 amino acids. CDR3 sequence (DNA): TGTGCCAGCAGGGGATCGGGAACGGAGACCCAGTACTTC. This sequence encodes CASRGSGTETQYF.

The gene calls are TRBV19 and TRBJ2-6; D assignment may be TRBD1 or TRBD2 (5 bases each). CDR1 LNHDA and CDR2 SQIVND come from the germline V gene (reference sequence). CDR3 length: 19 amino acids. Trimming shortened V by 7 bases and J by 0 bases, and 22 bases separated the two germline ends. The CDR3 here is CASTVGKGRILSGANVLTF. The CDR3 DNA is TGTGCCAGTACGGTTGGTAAGGGACGGATCCTCTCTGGGGCCAACGTCCTGACTTTC.

The chain uses TRBV29-1 and TRBJ2-7; D might be TRBD1 (6 bases). The CDR3 is 14 residues long. V dropped 2 bases and J dropped 4 bases, with 15 bases sitting between them. CDR1 is SQVTM and CDR2 is ANQGSEA in the germline V gene. Written as DNA, the CDR3 is TGCAGCGTTGAACTCCAGGGGACCGATTACGAGCAGTACTTC. It specifies CSVELQGTDYEQYF.

The chain carries TRBV30 and TRBJ1-1, with TRBD1 matching over 9 bases. The CDR3 sequence is 13 residues long. V dropped 1 base and J dropped 5; count of bases not matched to a gene: 2. The germline V gene has CDR1 GTSNPN and CDR2 SVGIG (reference sequence). CDR3 in DNA: TGTGCCTGGAGTGGGACAGGGGAAACTGAAGCTTTCTTT. Amino acid sequence: CAWSGTGETEAFF. The full variable domain, with the rest looked up from reference TRBV30 and TRBJ1-1, is SQTIHQWPATLVQPVGSPLSLECTVEGTSNPNLYWYRQAAGRGLQLLFYSVGIGQISSEVPQNLSASRPQDRQFILSSKKLLLSDSGFYLCAWSGTGETEAFFGQGTRLTVV.

V usage is TRBV5-4 and J usage is TRBJ2-7, with 10 nucleotides matching TRBD2. Germline V lookup: CDR1 SGHNT, CDR2 YYREEE (reference sequence). The V segment lost 6 bases and the J segment 3 bases; nucleotides outside the gene matches: 6. The CDR3 sequence is 14 residues long. CDR3 in amino acids: CASTPGTSVYEQYF. The CDR3 DNA reads as TGTGCCAGCACCCCCGGGACTAGCGTCTACGAGCAGTACTTC.

J is TRBJ2-5 and V is TRBV6-5, with TRBD1 identical over 7 bases. The V gene end was trimmed by 6 bases and the J gene end by 1 base; junction bases not matched to a gene: 5. The germline V gene has CDR1 MNHEY and CDR2 SVGAGI. The CDR3 spans 14 residues. This chain's CDR3 is CASSLQGFQETQYF. In DNA form, the CDR3 reads TGTGCCAGCAGCCTACAGGGGTTCCAAGAGACCCAGTACTTC.

The chain joins TRBV7-8 to TRBJ2-5; no definite D call. There are 11 residues in the CDR3. The V and J ends lost 6 bases and 4 bases respectively, with 6 bases between them. Germline CDR1 and CDR2: SGHVS and FQNEAQ. The CDR3 is CASSPGETQYF. DNA for the CDR3: TGTGCCAGCAGTCCAGGAGAGACCCAGTACTTC.

This chain connects TRBV4-1 to TRBJ2-1, with TRBD1 as a possible D gene (6 bases). The CDR3 loop spans 16 amino acids. Germline CDR1 is MGHRA and CDR2 is YSYEKL. Trimming stripped 3 bases from V and 4 bases from J, with 16 bases between. The CDR3 DNA reads as TGCGCCAGCAGCCACCCGGACAGTAAGTCTTACAATGAGCAGTTCTTC. Translating it yields CASSHPDSKSYNEQFF.

The V and J genes are TRBV14 and TRBJ2-6; unclear D gene. CDR1 SGHDN and CDR2 FVKESK come from the germline V gene. The CDR3 covers 16 residues. V gave up 2 bases and J gave up 0 bases, with 8 bases separating them. The CDR3 coding sequence is TGTGCCAGCAGCCAAATTTGGGGCTCTGGGGCCAACGTCCTGACTTTC. It specifies CASSQIWGSGANVLTF.

V and J are TRBV7-2 and TRBJ1-4, with TRBD1 as a possible D gene (5 bases). The CDR3 is 18 amino acids. The germline gives CDR1 SGHTA, CDR2 FQGNSA. The germline V and J ends were trimmed by 1 base and 6 bases, with 21 bases remaining between them. CDR3: CASSLGFGRQRADEKLFF. In nucleotides, the CDR3 is TGTGCCAGCAGCTTAGGTTTCGGGAGACAGCGGGCAGATGAAAAACTGTTTTTT.

The table lists this clone with a count of one. The chain links TRBV6-5 to TRBJ2-7, with D possibly matching TRBD1 (6 bases). Germline V gene sequence: CDR1 MNHEY, CDR2 SVGAGI. This CDR3 is built from 14 residues. With 6 bases removed from V and 2 bases from J, the gap between germline ends came to 14 bases. The CDR3 DNA follows: TGTGCCAGCAGCCCCGCCAGGGGCACCTACGAGCAGTACTTC. As protein: CASSPARGTYEQYF.

The rearrangement joins TRBV19 to TRBJ1-5; 7 nucleotides align to TRBD1. The CDR3 contains 14 residues. Germline lookup yields CDR1 LNHDA and CDR2 SQIVND (reference sequence). J lost 1 base, V lost 8 bases, and 5 bases had no gene match. CDR3 in amino acids: CASSDRASNQPQHF. CDR3 nucleotide sequence: TGTGCCAGTTCCGACAGGGCAAGCAATCAGCCCCAGCATTTT.

This chain uses TRBV1 with TRBJ2-5. TRBV1 is a pseudogene. CDR3 size: 17 residues. The DNA for the CDR3 is TGCACCAGCAGTGAATACACGTGGATCATCGTCGACGAGACCCAGTACTTC. Residues: CTSSEYTWIIVDETQYF.

The gene calls are TRBV10-1 and TRBJ2-1; D is perhaps TRBD2 (6 bases). This CDR3 is built from 13 residues. Germline V gene data show CDR1 as WNHNN and CDR2 as SYGVQD (reference sequence). V gave up 8 bases and J gave up 8 bases, with 16 bases separating them. The CDR3 here is CASQRTGVDEQFF. CDR3 DNA sequence: TGCGCCAGCCAGAGGACGGGGGTGGATGAGCAGTTCTTC.

V gene TRBV15 combines with J gene TRBJ2-6; tentative D call: TRBD1 (6 bases). V dropped 3 bases and J dropped 0 bases, with 15 bases sitting between them. This CDR3 region has 18 residues. CDR1 LNHNV and CDR2 YYDKDF come from the germline V gene (reference sequence). CDR3 protein: CATSSGSGQSSGANVLTF. The CDR3 bases are TGTGCCACCAGCAGCGGATCTGGACAGTCCTCTGGGGCCAACGTCCTGACTTTC.

The V and J genes are TRBV2 and TRBJ2-5; TRBD2 agrees at 7 bases. CDR1 and CDR2 from the germline V gene are SNHLY and FYNNEI. With 4 bases clipped from V and 5 bases from J, the junction kept 10 bases outside the gene matches. This CDR3 is built from 15 residues. The DNA for the CDR3 is TGTGCCAGCAGTGGTGGGGGAGGGCCTTTGGAGACCCAGTACTTC. Translated: CASSGGGGPLETQYF.

This sequence joins TRBV27 and TRBJ2-3; 8 bases line up with TRBD1. The CDR3 is made up of 16 amino acids. Germline V gene data show CDR1 as MNHEY and CDR2 as SMNVEV (reference sequence). With 6 bases clipped from V and 3 bases from J, the junction kept 11 bases outside the gene matches. This chain's CDR3 is CASSSRTGRYTDTQYF. CDR3 coding DNA: TGTGCCAGCAGCTCCAGGACAGGGAGGTATACAGATACGCAGTATTTT.

The table lists this clone with a count of one. The chain carries TRBV4-1 and TRBJ2-5; no reliable D call. The CDR3 spans 13 residues. CDR1 is MGHRA, CDR2 YSYEKL, per germline. The germline V and J ends were trimmed by 2 bases and 6 bases, with 10 bases remaining between them. CDR3 nucleotide sequence: TGCGCCAGCAGCCAACTTATCGGACAGACCCAGTACTTC. It encodes CASSQLIGQTQYF.

The chain recombines TRBV2 with TRBJ1-1; 8 bases agree with TRBD1. The CDR3 totals 20 residues. Losses at the gene ends were 3 bases for V and 0 bases for J; bases not matched to a gene: 18. Germline CDR1 SNHLY, CDR2 FYNNEI. This CDR3 is CASSDRGRNSQPFLNTEAFF. The DNA of the CDR3 is TGTGCCAGCAGTGACAGGGGGCGAAATAGCCAACCCTTTTTGAACACTGAAGCTTTCTTT.

The chain is built from TRBV5-1 and TRBJ2-3; the D gene is possibly TRBD1 (5 bases). Germline values: CDR1 SGHRS, CDR2 YFSETQ. Trimming took off 6 bases at V and 11 bases at J, with 28 bases between the two ends. This CDR3 region has 16 residues. The CDR3 spells CASTLTAGNFNLGQYF. DNA of the CDR3: TGCGCCAGCACCCTGACAGCTGGGAACTTCAACTTAGGGCAGTATTTT.

For this clone: The junction departs from germline at one end; a sequencing error may be responsible. The chain is built from TRBV7-2 and TRBJ2-7; 10 nucleotides line up with TRBD1. This CDR3 spans 14 amino acids. Germline V CDR1 and CDR2: SGHTA, FQGNSA. The chain's CDR3 is CASSLETGGIRVWF. The CDR3 bases are TGTGCCAGCAGCTTAGAGACAGGGGGCATTCGGGTTTGGTTC.

V is TRBV19 and J is TRBJ1-2; D is perhaps TRBD1 (5 bases). This CDR3 has 13 amino acids. The V gene's germline CDR1 is LNHDA and CDR2 SQIVND (reference sequence). V was trimmed by 5 bases and J by 8 bases, leaving 15 bases between them. The CDR3 nucleotides read TGTGCCAGTAGTGAGCGTTACAGGACAGGCTACACCTTC. Protein sequence: CASSERYRTGYTF.

The rearrangement joins TRBV6-5 to TRBJ1-2, with 9 positions matching TRBD1. In germline, CDR1 is MNHEY, CDR2 SVGAGI. The CDR3 has 13 residues. Unmatched junction bases numbered 7, after V lost 6 bases and J lost 8 bases. The CDR3 region is CASREQGAAGYTF. In DNA form, the CDR3 reads TGTGCCAGCAGGGAACAGGGGGCGGCGGGCTACACCTTC.

The sample holds one count of this clone. The chain links TRBV10-2 to TRBJ2-7; D could derive from TRBD1 or TRBD2 (5 bases each). The CDR3 has 14 residues. Germline loops: CDR1 WSHSY, CDR2 SAAADI. V lost 6 bases and J 2 bases, leaving 14 bases between the germline ends. The CDR3: CASRPGTETYEQYF. CDR3 coding DNA: TGCGCCAGCAGACCCGGGACGGAAACCTACGAGCAGTACTTC.

The V and J genes are TRBV29-1 and TRBJ1-1; the D gene is possibly TRBD1 (5 bases). Germline V CDR1 and CDR2: SQVTM, ANQGSEA. V was cut by 6 bases and J by 0 bases, with 11 bases left in between. The CDR3 contains 13 residues. The CDR3: CSVEGRMNTEAFF. The CDR3 DNA sequence: TGCAGCGTGGAGGGACGCATGAACACTGAAGCTTTCTTT.